The next 14 T cell receptor beta chains were all read from a single sample in a study of blood T cell repertoires in COVID-19. The table came from immunoSEQ multiplex PCR; TCRdb's copy has only in-frame clones and leaves some out. The data show approximately 190,000 clones, with around four fifths seen just once and roughly a fifth held by the top ten. The sample taken for sequencing was peripheral blood. Source of these receptors: a human donor in a cohort sampled during active COVID-19.

The chain has TRBV5-1 and TRBJ2-1; the match to TRBD2 covers 9 bases. This CDR3 region has 14 residues. J was trimmed by 7 bases and V by 0 bases; bases with no gene match: 2. CDR1 is SGHRS, CDR2 YFSETQ, per germline. This CDR3 is CASSLGTSENEQFF. CDR3 bases: TGCGCCAGCAGCTTGGGGACTAGCGAGAATGAGCAGTTCTTC.

The V call is TRBV19, the J call TRBJ2-7, with 9 nucleotides matching TRBD1. V was pared by 5 bases and J by 3 bases, with 8 bases of the junction left unmatched. Germline V gene sequence: CDR1 LNHDA, CDR2 SQIVND (reference sequence). The CDR3 extends over 15 amino acids. The DNA for the CDR3 is TGTGCCAGTAGTCCACCGTGGGGACAGGGCTACGAGCAGTACTTC. Protein product: CASSPPWGQGYEQYF.

The chain carries TRBV28 and TRBJ2-7, with 10 bases matching TRBD1. J lost 6 bases, V lost 6 bases, and 11 bases had no gene match. Per the germline V gene, CDR1 is MDHEN and CDR2 is SYDVKM. This CDR3 comprises 15 residues. CDR3 residues: CASSPIGTGDGEQYF. CDR3 nucleotide sequence: TGTGCCAGCAGCCCGATCGGGACAGGGGATGGCGAGCAGTACTTC.

This sequence joins TRBV2 and TRBJ1-3; maybe TRBD1 (5 bases). Germline V CDR1 and CDR2: SNHLY, FYNNEI. This CDR3 is 15 amino acids long. The V and J ends lost 7 bases and 0 bases respectively, with 13 bases between them. CDR3 sequence (DNA): TGTGCCAGCACCCTAGGGGTTGGCTCTGGAAACACCATATATTTT. This sequence encodes CASTLGVGSGNTIYF.

The chain joins TRBV4-2 to TRBJ2-2; perhaps TRBD1 as D (5 bases). The V gene lost 3 bases and the J gene lost 7 bases, with 12 bases spanning the gap. Germline lookup yields CDR1 LGHNA and CDR2 YNFKEQ. The CDR3 consists of 14 residues. The CDR3, as DNA: TGTGCCAGCAGCCAGGATGCGCAGGGCGGGGAGCTGTTTTTT. Its protein is CASSQDAQGGELFF.

This chain links TRBV3-1 (or the pseudogene TRBV3-2) with TRBJ1-4, with D unclear. Germline V gene lookup returns CDR1 LGHDT and CDR2 YNNKEL (reference sequence). The CDR3 is made up of 14 amino acids. Trimming cost V 4 bases and J 8 bases, with 14 bases left between them. This CDR3 is CASSPLEADEKLFF. The CDR3, as DNA: TGTGCCAGCAGCCCTTTGGAGGCCGACGAAAAACTGTTTTTT.

V gene TRBV18 combines with J gene TRBJ1-4; D remains ambiguous. Germline CDR1 reads KGHSH; CDR2 reads LQKENI. The germline V and J ends were trimmed by 5 bases and 1 base, with 8 bases remaining between them. The CDR3 covers 14 residues. The DNA of the CDR3 is TGTGCCAGCTCAAGCTTAAGAACTAATGAAAAACTGTTTTTT. It specifies CASSSLRTNEKLFF. The full variable domain, with the rest looked up from reference TRBV18 and TRBJ1-4, is NAGVMQNPRHLVRRRGQEARLRCSPMKGHSHVYWYRQLPEEGLKFMVYLQKENIIDESGMPKERFSAEFPKEGPSILRIQQVVRGDSAAYFCASSSLRTNEKLFFGSGTQLSVL.

This clone was observed a few times. The chain couples TRBV10-1 to TRBJ1-6, with no clear D. Trimming cost V 6 bases and J 3 bases, with 9 bases left between them. Per germline, CDR1 WNHNN and CDR2 SYGVQD (reference sequence). The CDR3 totals 14 residues. This CDR3 reads CASRPGSYNSPLHF. Written as DNA, the CDR3 is TGCGCCAGCAGACCCGGGAGCTATAATTCACCCCTCCACTTT.

The chain joins TRBV20-1 to TRBJ1-4; no reliable D call. CDR1 and CDR2 (germline): DFQATT, SNEGSKA (reference sequence). The CDR3 has 10 residues. Trimming pared 2 bases from V and 7 bases from J, leaving 2 bases between. The CDR3, as DNA: TGCAGTGCTAGACGTGAAAAACTGTTTTTT. As protein: CSARREKLFF.

The chain recombines TRBV6-5 with TRBJ2-3; D may be TRBD1 (6 bases). CDR1 is MNHEY, CDR2 SVGAGI, per germline. The V end was cut by 5 bases, the J end by 3 bases, with 12 bases between. The CDR3 loop spans 14 amino acids. Written as DNA, the CDR3 is TGTGCCAGCAGTCCCAACAGGGTAACAGATACGCAGTATTTT. It codes for CASSPNRVTDTQYF.

The CDR3 coding sequence is TGTGCCAGCCGGGGGTCCGGACAGCCCCAGCATTTT. This encodes CASRGSGQPQHF. The chain couples TRBV25-1 to TRBJ1-5; D is perhaps TRBD1 (5 bases). The CDR3 runs to 12 residues. V was clipped by 8 bases and J by 7 bases, with 12 bases between them. Per the germline V gene, CDR1 is MGHDK and CDR2 is SYGVNS.

J is TRBJ2-2 and V is TRBV19; D not resolved. The germline V gene encodes CDR1 LNHDA and CDR2 SQIVND (reference sequence). The CDR3 is 13 residues long. Trimming took 0 bases from V and 7 from J, leaving 6 bases between them. The CDR3 sequence: CASSIDTGGELFF. The CDR3, as DNA: TGTGCCAGTAGTATAGATACGGGCGGGGAGCTGTTTTTT. Using reference TRBV19 and TRBJ2-2 for the parts outside the CDR3, the full variable domain is DGGITQSPKYLFRKEGQNVTLSCEQNLNHDAMYWYRQDPGQGLRLIYYSQIVNDFQKGDIAEGYSVSREKKESFPLTVTSAQKNPTAFYLCASSIDTGGELFFGEGSRLTVL.

This chain links TRBV6-5 with TRBJ1-2; D not certain. Germline V gives CDR1 MNHEY, CDR2 SVGAGI. The CDR3 extends over 13 amino acids. The ends were cut back, 0 bases at V and 7 bases at J, with 9 bases in the middle. CDR3 nucleotides: TGTGCCAGCAGTTACTCGACACGCCTTGGCTACACCTTC. Amino acids: CASSYSTRLGYTF.

This clone appeared a few times. The V gene is TRBV29-1, the J gene TRBJ2-1, with D hard to call. The CDR3 length is 12 residues. The V and J ends lost 7 bases and 7 bases respectively, with 14 bases between them. Germline loops: CDR1 SQVTM, CDR2 ANQGSEA. The CDR3 here is CSAQWSNNEQFF. The CDR3 nucleotides read TGCAGCGCCCAGTGGTCCAATAATGAGCAGTTCTTC.